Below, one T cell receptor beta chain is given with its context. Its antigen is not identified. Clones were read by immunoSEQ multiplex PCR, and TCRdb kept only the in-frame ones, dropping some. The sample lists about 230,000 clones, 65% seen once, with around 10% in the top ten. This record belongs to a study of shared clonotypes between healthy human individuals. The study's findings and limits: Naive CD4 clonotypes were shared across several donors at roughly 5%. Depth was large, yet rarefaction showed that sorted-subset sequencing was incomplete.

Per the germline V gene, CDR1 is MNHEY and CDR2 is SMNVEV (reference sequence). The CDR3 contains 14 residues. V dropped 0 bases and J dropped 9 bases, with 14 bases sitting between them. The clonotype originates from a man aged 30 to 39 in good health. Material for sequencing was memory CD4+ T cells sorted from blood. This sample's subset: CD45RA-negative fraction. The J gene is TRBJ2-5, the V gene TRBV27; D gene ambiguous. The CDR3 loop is CASSLSSVSSAQYF. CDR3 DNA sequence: TGTGCCAGCAGTTTATCATCTGTCTCGTCGGCCCAGTACTTC.